The 11 T cell receptor beta chains presented below share a single source sample, sequenced in a study of human T cells and chemical hapten exposure. Regarding time point: pre-sensitization, week 0. Treatment given: therapeutic diphenylcyclopropenone sensitization with weekly scalp DPC. TCRdb reprocessed the RACE reads with MiXCR, giving one entry per CDR3 protein. The repertoire has 250,000 or so distinct CDR3 sequences, about 8.6% of them found once; the top ten carry about 2.1%. This specimen consisted of whole blood, obtained in connection with sensitization to the hapten diphenylcyclopropenone (DPC). The receptors here all came from a woman between 40 and 55 years old with alopecia areata. Some clones in this sample may be carry-over from other donors' samples.

The rearrangement joins TRBV6-2 or TRBV6-3 to TRBJ2-5; D remains ambiguous. The CDR3 has 12 residues. V lost 5 bases, J lost 13 bases, and 17 bases lay in between. Germline-derived CDR1 and CDR2 are MNHEY and SVGEGT. CDR3 loop: CASSQPVQPPYF. In DNA, the CDR3 is TGTGCCAGCAGTCAACCCGTCCAACCCCCGTACTTC.

This clonotype has a handful of counts. The chain uses TRBV20-1 and TRBJ1-1, with D tentatively TRBD1 (6 bases). V gave up 6 bases and J gave up 0 bases, with 8 bases separating them. There are 12 residues in the CDR3. Germline-derived CDR1 and CDR2 are DFQATT and SNEGSKA (reference sequence). The CDR3 nucleotides are TGCAGTGCAGGGGGAGTGAACACTGAAGCTTTCTTT. It is translated as CSAGGVNTEAFF.

The rearrangement uses TRBV6-2 or TRBV6-3 and TRBJ2-5, with a tentative D call TRBD2 (5 bases). Per germline, CDR1 MNHEY and CDR2 SVGEGT. This CDR3 has 14 residues. Trimming took off 2 bases at V and 5 bases at J, with 12 bases between the two ends. The CDR3 sequence is CASSYALPGETQYF. As DNA, the CDR3 is TGTGCCAGCAGTTACGCCCTCCCGGGGGAGACCCAGTACTTC.

This chain links TRBV5-1 with TRBJ1-3, with no clear D. Germline V lookup: CDR1 SGHRS, CDR2 YFSETQ. The germline V and J ends were trimmed by 5 bases and 0 bases, with 9 bases remaining between them. This CDR3 contains 14 residues. The CDR3 nucleotides are TGCGCCAGCAGGGAGGGAAGCTCTGGAAACACCATATATTTT. Protein: CASREGSSGNTIYF.

The genes are TRBV24-1 and TRBJ2-1, with 7 bases fitting TRBD1. This CDR3 contains 13 residues. CDR1 is KGHDR and CDR2 is SFDVKD in the germline V gene. After removal of 4 bases from V and 11 bases from J, the junction contained 7 bases not matched to a gene. As DNA, the CDR3 is TGTGCCACCAGTGACCCCCCACAGGGGAAGCAGTTCTTC. It yields the protein CATSDPPQGKQFF.

This clonotype has more than one count but fewer than ten. The gene calls are TRBV18 and TRBJ1-1; D not resolved. This CDR3 has 12 amino acids. Trimming removed 3 bases from V and 6 bases from J, with 8 bases in between. Looked up from germline, CDR1 is KGHSH and CDR2 is LQKENI. The CDR3 is CASSPRVAEAFF. Here the CDR3 DNA reads TGTGCCAGCTCACCTCGAGTCGCTGAAGCTTTCTTT.

This clonotype was counted only a few times. The V call is TRBV2, the J call TRBJ2-3; perhaps TRBD1 as D (6 bases). Trimming took off 8 bases at V and 3 bases at J, with 18 bases between the two ends. The CDR3 is 15 amino acids. CDR1 is SNHLY, CDR2 FYNNEI, per germline. The CDR3 sequence is CASRSSRGRTDTQYF. CDR3 in DNA: TGTGCCAGCCGGAGCTCCAGGGGAAGGACAGATACGCAGTATTTT. Variable domain in full (rest from reference TRBV2 and TRBJ2-3): EPEVTQTPSHQVTQMGQEVILRCVPISNHLYFYWYRQILGQKVEFLVSFYNNEISEKSEIFDDQFSVERPDGSNFTLKIRSTKLEDSAMYFCASRSSRGRTDTQYFGPGTRLTVL.

The chain has TRBV5-1 and TRBJ2-1; 9 nucleotides line up with TRBD2. CDR1 is SGHRS and CDR2 is YFSETQ in the germline V gene. CDR3 length: 15 residues. With V trimmed by 4 bases and J by 9 bases, 11 bases remained unmatched. CDR3 region: CASSRGASGMTEQFF. In nucleotides, the CDR3 is TGCGCCAGCAGCCGCGGTGCTAGCGGGATGACTGAGCAGTTCTTC.

This rearrangement joins TRBV20-1 to TRBJ2-1; D is possibly TRBD2 (6 bases). The CDR3 has 12 residues. Germline-derived CDR1 and CDR2 are DFQATT and SNEGSKA (reference sequence). The V and J ends lost 3 bases and 8 bases respectively, with 11 bases between them. The CDR3 sequence is CSARGRDYEQFF. The CDR3 DNA is TGCAGTGCTAGGGGCAGGGACTATGAGCAGTTCTTC.

This clonotype has a handful of counts. V usage is TRBV28 and J usage is TRBJ2-2; 10 bases map to TRBD2. The trim removed 2 bases at V and 7 bases at J, leaving 7 bases unmatched. There are 16 residues in the CDR3. CDR1 and CDR2 (germline): MDHEN, SYDVKM. The CDR3 DNA reads as TGTGCCAGCAGTTTACTAGCGGGAGATAACGGCGGGGAGCTGTTTTTT. This encodes CASSLLAGDNGGELFF.

The J gene is TRBJ2-7, the V gene TRBV28, with 13 positions matching TRBD2. The germline V gene encodes CDR1 MDHEN and CDR2 SYDVKM. The CDR3 loop spans 21 amino acids. V lost 2 bases to trimming and J lost 7 bases; unmatched junction nucleotides: 23. Here the CDR3 DNA reads TGTGCCAGCAGTTTAAGGCGGGCGCTCGGGACTAGCGGGATGCGCTTTGGGGAGCAGTACTTC. This translates into CASSLRRALGTSGMRFGEQYF.